This T cell receptor beta chain was captured in a study of T cells in Graves' hyperthyroidism and ophthalmopathy. This clonotype was counted many times. V lost 4 bases and J lost 2; bases outside the gene matches: 6. The germline gives CDR1 MNHNS, CDR2 SASEGT. This CDR3 comprises 15 residues. Researchers amplified the TCR beta CDR3 regions from RNA transcripts. Carried out on the TCR CDR3, a first-round RT-PCR used the HTBI primer set. MiXCR was run by TCRdb on the multiplex PCR reads, yielding one entry per CDR3 protein. The table includes about 400,000 distinct CDR3 sequences, 15% detected once. It was uncontrolled infection, other autoimmune disease, pregnancy or lactation that excluded patients. Clinical symptoms, serum thyroxine and TRAb, thyroid ultrasound and orbital computed tomography were used for the diagnoses.

J is TRBJ2-5 and V is TRBV6-1; 8 positions agree with TRBD1. The clonotype was recovered from a woman in her thirties with Graves' hyperthyroidism. Material for sequencing was blood. CDR3 protein: CASSGSGQVQETQYF. In DNA, the CDR3 is TGTGCCAGCAGTGGATCGGGACAGGTACAAGAGACCCAGTACTTC.